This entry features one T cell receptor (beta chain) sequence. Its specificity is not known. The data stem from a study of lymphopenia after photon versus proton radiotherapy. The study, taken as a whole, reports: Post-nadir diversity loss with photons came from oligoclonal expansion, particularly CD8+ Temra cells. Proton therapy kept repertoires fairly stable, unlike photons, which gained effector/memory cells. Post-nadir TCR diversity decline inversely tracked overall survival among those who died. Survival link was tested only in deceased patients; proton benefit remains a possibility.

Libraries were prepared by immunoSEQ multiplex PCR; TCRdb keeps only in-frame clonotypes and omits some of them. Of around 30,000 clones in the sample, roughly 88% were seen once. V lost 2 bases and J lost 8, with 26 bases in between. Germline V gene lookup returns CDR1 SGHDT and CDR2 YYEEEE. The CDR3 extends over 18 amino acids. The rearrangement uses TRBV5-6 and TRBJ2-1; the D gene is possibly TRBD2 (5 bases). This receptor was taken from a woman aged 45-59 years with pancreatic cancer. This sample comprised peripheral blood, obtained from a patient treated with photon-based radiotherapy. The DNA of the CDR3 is TGTGCCAGCAGCTTCGACCTTGACCGGGGTAGAGTCTTCGATGAGCAGTTCTTC. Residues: CASSFDLDRGRVFDEQFF.